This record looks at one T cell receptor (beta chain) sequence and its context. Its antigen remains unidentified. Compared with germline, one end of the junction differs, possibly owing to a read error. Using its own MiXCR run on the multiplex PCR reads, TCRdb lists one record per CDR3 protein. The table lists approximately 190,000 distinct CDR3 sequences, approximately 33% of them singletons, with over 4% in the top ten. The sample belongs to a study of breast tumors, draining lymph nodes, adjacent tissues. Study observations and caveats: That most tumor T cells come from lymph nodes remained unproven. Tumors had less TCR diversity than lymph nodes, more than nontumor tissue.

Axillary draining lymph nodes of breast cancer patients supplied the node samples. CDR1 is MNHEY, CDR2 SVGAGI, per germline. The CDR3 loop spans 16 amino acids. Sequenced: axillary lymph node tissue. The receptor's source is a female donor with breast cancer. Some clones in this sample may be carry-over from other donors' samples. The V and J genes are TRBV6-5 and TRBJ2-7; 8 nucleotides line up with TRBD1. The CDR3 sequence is CASSHSIWTGRGEQYF. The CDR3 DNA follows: TGTGCCAGCAGTCACTCGATTTGGACAGGGAGAGGGGAGCAGTACTTC.